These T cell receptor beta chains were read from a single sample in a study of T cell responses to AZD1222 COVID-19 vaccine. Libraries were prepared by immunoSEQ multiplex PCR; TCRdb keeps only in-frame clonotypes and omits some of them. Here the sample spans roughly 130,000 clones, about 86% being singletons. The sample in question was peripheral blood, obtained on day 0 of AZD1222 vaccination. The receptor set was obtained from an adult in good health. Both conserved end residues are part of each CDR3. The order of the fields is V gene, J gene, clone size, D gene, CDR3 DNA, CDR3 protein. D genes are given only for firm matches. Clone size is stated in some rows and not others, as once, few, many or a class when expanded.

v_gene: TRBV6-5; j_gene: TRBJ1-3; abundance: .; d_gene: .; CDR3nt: TGTGCCAGCAGTTACCTCCCCTCTGGAAACACCATATATTTT; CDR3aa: CASSYLPSGNTIYF
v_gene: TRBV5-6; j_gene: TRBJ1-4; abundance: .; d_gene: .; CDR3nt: TGTGCCAGCAGCACCCCTCTGGCAGGGAATGAAAAACTGTTTTTT; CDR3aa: CASSTPLAGNEKLFF
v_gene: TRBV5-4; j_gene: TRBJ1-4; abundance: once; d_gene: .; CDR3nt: TGTGCCAGCAGCCCCGAGGGGTTTAATGAAAAACTGTTTTTT; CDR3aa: CASSPEGFNEKLFF
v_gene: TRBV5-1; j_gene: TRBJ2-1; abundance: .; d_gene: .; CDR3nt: TGCGCCAGCAGCTTTTGGGTGGGAAATTACAATGAGCAGTTCTTC; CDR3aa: CASSFWVGNYNEQFF
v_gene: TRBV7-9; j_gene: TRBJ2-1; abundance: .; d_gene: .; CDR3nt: TGTGCCAGCAGCTTAGGTGCCCCAGGGGCTAATGAGCAGTTCTTC; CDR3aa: CASSLGAPGANEQFF
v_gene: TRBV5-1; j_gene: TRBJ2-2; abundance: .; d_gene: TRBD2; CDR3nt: TGCGCCAGCAGCTTGTCCCCTAGCGGGAGTTCCGGGGAGCTGTTTTTT; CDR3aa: CASSLSPSGSSGELFF
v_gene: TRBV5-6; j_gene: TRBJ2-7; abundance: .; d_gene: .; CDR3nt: TGTGCCAGCAGCTTCGGACAAGGGCAGTACTTC; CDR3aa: CASSFGQGQYF
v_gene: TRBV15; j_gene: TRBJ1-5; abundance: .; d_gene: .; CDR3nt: TGTGCCACCAGCAGAGAAATCGGAAATCAGCCCCAGCATTTT; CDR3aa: CATSREIGNQPQHF
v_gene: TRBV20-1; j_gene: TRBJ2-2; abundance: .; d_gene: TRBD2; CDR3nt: TGCAGTGCTAGTAATCCTAGCGGGAGCACCGGGGAGCTGTTTTTT; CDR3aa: CSASNPSGSTGELFF
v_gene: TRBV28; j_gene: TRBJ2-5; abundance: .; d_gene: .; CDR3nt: TGTGCCAGCACGGGCAGCGGGGAGACCCAGTACTTC; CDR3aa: CASTGSGETQYF
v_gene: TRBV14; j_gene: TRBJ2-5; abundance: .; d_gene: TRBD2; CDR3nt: TGTGCCAGCAGCCAAGATCTAGCGGGTTGGGAGACCCAGTACTTC; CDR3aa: CASSQDLAGWETQYF
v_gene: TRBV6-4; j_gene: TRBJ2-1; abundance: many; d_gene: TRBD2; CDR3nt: TGTGCCAGCAGTAGGACTAGCGCGGACCCTAATGAGCAGTTCTTC; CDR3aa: CASSRTSADPNEQFF
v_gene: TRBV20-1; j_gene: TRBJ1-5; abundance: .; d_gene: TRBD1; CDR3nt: TGCAGTGCTAGTAGACAGGGTCAGCCCCAGCATTTT; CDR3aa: CSASRQGQPQHF
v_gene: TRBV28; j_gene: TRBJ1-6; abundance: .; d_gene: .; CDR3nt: TGTGCCAGCAGTCCCCCGGCCGGGCCACCCCTCCACTTT; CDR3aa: CASSPPAGPPLHF
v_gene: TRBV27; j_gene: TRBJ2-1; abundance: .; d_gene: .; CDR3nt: TGTGCCAGCAGTTTAATCGGACTCCAATCCGACAATGAGCAGTTCTTC; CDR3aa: CASSLIGLQSDNEQFF
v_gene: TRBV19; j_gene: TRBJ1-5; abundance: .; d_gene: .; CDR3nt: TGTGCCAGTAGTATTAGCCCGAATCAGCCCCAGCATTTT; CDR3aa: CASSISPNQPQHF
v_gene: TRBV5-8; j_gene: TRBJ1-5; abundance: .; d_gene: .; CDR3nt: TGTGCCAGCAGCTTGACAGGGAATCAGCCCCAGCATTTT; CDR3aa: CASSLTGNQPQHF
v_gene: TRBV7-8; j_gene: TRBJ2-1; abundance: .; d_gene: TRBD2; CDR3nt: TGTGCCAGCAGCGTCCGGAGCGGGAGGGCCGACAATGAGCAGTTCTTC; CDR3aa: CASSVRSGRADNEQFF
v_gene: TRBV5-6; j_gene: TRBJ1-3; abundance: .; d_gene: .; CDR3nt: TGTGCCAGCAGCTCCAGGGGCCCTTCTAACTCTGGAAACACCATATATTTT; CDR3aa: CASSSRGPSNSGNTIYF
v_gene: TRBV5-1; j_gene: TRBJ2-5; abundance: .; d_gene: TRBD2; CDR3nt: TGCGCCAGCAGCTTGGGTCCTAGCGGGGAAGAGACCCAGTACTTC; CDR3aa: CASSLGPSGEETQYF
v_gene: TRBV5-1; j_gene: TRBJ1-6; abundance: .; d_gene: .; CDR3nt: TGCGCCAGCAGCATAGGACGGGAGACCTATAATTCACCCCTCCACTTT; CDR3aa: CASSIGRETYNSPLHF
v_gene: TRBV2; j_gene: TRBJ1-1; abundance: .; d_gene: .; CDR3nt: TGTGCCAGCAACTGGGGAGGGGGGCAAACTGAAGCTTTCTTT; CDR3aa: CASNWGGGQTEAFF
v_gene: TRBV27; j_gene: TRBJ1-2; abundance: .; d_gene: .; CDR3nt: TGTGCCAGCAGTCGACAGGTTGACTATGGCTACACCTTC; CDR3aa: CASSRQVDYGYTF
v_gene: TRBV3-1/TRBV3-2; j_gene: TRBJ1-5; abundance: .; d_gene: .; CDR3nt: TGTGCCAGCAGCCAAGATAGTCAGCCCCAGCATTTT; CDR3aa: CASSQDSQPQHF
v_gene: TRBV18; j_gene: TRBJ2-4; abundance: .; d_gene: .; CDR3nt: TGTGCCAGCTCACCACAGGGACTAGCCAAAAACATTCAGTACTTC; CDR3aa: CASSPQGLAKNIQYF
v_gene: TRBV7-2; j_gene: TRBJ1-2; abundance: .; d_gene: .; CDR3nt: TGTGCCAGCAGCTTAGATCCTGTTGGCGGCTACACCTTC; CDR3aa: CASSLDPVGGYTF
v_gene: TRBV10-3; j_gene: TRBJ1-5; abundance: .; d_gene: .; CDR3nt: TGTGCCATCAGTGGGACAGACTCAAATCAGCCCCAGCATTTT; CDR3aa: CAISGTDSNQPQHF
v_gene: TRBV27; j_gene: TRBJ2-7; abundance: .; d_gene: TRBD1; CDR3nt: TGTGCCAGCAGAACCCCTTCCAGGGGGCGTAGGGCCTACGAGCAGTACTTC; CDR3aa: CASRTPSRGRRAYEQYF
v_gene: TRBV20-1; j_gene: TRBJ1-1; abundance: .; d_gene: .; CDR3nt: TGCAGTGCTAGTCTGAGACTCCAACACACTGAAGCTTTCTTT; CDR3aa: CSASLRLQHTEAFF
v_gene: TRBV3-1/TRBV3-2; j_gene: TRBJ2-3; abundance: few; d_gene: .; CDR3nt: TGTGCCAGCAGCCAAGATCCGGCTAGCACAGATACGCAGTATTTT; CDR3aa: CASSQDPASTDTQYF
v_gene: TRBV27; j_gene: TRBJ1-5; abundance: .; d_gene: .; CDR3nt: TGTGCCAGCAGTTTAAAAGGGCTTAGCAATCAGCCCCAGCATTTT; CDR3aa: CASSLKGLSNQPQHF
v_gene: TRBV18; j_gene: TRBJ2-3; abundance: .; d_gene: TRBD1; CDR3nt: TGTGCCAGCTCACCATGGACAGGGAGCCCAGATACGCAGTATTTT; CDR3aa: CASSPWTGSPDTQYF
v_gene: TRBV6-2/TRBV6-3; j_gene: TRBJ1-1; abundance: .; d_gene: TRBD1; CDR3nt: TGTGCCAGCAGTCTCAGGACAGGGGAAACTGAAGCTTTCTTT; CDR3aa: CASSLRTGETEAFF
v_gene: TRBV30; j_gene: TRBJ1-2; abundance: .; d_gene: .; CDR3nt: TGTGCCTGGAGTAGAGCGGAGAATGGCTACACCTTC; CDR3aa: CAWSRAENGYTF
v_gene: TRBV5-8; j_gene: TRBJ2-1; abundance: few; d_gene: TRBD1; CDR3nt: TGTGCCAGCAGCTTTTTCAGGGGGTTCGGCAATGAGCAGTTCTTC; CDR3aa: CASSFFRGFGNEQFF
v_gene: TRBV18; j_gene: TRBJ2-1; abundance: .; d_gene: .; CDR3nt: TGTGCCAGCTCACCCGGACAGAACTCCTACAATGAGCAGTTCTTC; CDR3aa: CASSPGQNSYNEQFF
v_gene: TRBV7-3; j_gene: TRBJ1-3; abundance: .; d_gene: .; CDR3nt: TGTGCCAGCAGCTTAGACAGAGGAAACACCATATATTTT; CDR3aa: CASSLDRGNTIYF
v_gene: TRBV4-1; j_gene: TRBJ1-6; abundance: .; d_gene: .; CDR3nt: TGCGCCAGCAGCCAATCAAGAAATTCACCCCTCCACTTT; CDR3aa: CASSQSRNSPLHF
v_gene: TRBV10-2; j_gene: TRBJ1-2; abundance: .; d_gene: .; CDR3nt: TGCGCCAGCAGTGAGCTGGGGCCCACTTATGGCTACACCTTC; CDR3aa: CASSELGPTYGYTF
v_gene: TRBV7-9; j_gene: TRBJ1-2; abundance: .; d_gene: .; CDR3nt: TGTGCCAGCAGACGGGACCGTTCTTATGGCTACACCTTC; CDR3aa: CASRRDRSYGYTF
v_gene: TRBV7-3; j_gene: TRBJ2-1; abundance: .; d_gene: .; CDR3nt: TGTGCCAGCAGCTCGGTACAGGGAATAAGCAATGAGCAGTTCTTC; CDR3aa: CASSSVQGISNEQFF
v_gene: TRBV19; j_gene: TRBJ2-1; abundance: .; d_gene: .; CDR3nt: TGTGCCAGTAGTGGTAGCTCCTACAATGAGCAGTTCTTC; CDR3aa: CASSGSSYNEQFF
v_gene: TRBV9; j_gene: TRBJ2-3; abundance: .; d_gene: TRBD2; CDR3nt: TGTGCCAGCAGCGTAGGACTAGCGGGGGTCACAGATACGCAGTATTTT; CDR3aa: CASSVGLAGVTDTQYF
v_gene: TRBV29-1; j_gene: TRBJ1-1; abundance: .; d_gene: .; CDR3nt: TGCAGCGCAGATAGCCCGTGGGGGGACACTGAAGCTTTCTTT; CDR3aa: CSADSPWGDTEAFF
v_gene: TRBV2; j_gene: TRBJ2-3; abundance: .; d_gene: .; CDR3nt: TGTGCCAGCAGTGCGCGGGGGCATAGCACAGATACGCAGTATTTT; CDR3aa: CASSARGHSTDTQYF
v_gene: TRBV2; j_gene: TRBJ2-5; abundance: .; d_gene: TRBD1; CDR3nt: TGTGCCACCAAGACAGGGGTCCTCCAAGAGACCCAGTACTTC; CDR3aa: CATKTGVLQETQYF
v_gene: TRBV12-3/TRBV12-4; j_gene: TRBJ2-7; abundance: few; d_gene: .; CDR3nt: TGTGCCAGCAGTTTAGGTTTCGGCGAGCAGTACTTC; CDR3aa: CASSLGFGEQYF
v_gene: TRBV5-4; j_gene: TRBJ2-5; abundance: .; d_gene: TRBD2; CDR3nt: TGTGCCAGCAGCTCCGGGGCGGGGGGAGGAGGGGCTGAGACCCAGTACTTC; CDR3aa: CASSSGAGGGGAETQYF
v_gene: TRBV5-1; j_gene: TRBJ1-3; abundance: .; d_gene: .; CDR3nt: TGCGCCAGCAGCTTGGGGCTGAGCTCTGGAAACACCATATATTTT; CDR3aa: CASSLGLSSGNTIYF
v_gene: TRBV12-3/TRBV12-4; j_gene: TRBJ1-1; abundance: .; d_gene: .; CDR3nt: TGTGCCAGCAGCTTAGGATACACTGAAGCTTTCTTT; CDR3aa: CASSLGYTEAFF
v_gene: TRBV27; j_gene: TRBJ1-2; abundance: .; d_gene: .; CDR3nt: TGTGCCAGCAGTCCGCAGGCTGATTTTGGCTATGGCTACACCTTC; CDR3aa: CASSPQADFGYGYTF
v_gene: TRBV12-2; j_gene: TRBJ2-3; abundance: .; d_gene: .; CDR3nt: TGTGCAAGTCGCTTCCCTCAGCGGGGGACTCGCACAGATACGCAGTATTTT; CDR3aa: CASRFPQRGTRTDTQYF
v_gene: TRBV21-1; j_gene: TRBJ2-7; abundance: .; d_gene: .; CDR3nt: TGTGCCAGCAGCAGCCCGGAAGGACAGCGGGAGCCCCGTTACGAGCAGTACTTC; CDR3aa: CASSSPEGQREPRYEQYF
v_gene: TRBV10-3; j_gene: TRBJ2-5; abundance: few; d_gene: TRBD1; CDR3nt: TGTGCCATCAGTGAAGGACAGGGGGGATTAGAGACCCAGTACTTC; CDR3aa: CAISEGQGGLETQYF
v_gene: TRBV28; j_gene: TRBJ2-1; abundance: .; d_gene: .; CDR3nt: TGTGCCAGCAGCCAGGGCTACAATGAGCAGTTCTTC; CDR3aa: CASSQGYNEQFF